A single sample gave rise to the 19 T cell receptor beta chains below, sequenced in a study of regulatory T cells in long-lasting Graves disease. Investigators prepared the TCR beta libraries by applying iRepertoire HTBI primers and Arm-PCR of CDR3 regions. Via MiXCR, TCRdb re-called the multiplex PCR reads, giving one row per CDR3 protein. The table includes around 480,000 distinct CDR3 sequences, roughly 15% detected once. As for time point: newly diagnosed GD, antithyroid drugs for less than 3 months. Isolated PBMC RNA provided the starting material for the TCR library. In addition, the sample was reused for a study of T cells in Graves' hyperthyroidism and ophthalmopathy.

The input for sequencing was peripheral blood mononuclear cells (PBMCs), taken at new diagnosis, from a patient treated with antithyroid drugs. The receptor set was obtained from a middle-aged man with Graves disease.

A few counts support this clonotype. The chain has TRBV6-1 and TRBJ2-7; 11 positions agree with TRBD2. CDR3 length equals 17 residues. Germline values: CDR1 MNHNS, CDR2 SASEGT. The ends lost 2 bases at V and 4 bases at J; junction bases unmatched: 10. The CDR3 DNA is TGTGCCAGCAGTGAAAAGTGGGCGGCTAGCGGGAGGTACGAGCAGTACTTC. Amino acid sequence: CASSEKWAASGRYEQYF.

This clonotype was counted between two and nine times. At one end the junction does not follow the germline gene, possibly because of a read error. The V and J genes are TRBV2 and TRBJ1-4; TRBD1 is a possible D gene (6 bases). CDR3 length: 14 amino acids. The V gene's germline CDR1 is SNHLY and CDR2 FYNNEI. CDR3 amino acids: CASSPGATNGKLFF. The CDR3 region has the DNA TGTGCCAGCAGTCCAGGGGCCACTAATGGAAAACTGTTTTTT.

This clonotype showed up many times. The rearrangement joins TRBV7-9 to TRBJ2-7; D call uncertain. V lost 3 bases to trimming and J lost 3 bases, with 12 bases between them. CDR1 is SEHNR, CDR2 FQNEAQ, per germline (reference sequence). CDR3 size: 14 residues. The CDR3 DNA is TGTGCCAGCAGCTTGGGCGCGCCCCACTACGAGCAGTACTTC. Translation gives CASSLGAPHYEQYF.

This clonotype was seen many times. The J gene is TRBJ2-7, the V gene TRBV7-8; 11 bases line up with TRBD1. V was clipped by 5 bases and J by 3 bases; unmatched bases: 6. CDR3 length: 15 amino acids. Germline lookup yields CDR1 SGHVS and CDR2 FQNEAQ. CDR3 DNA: TGTGCCAGCAGCCCGGGGACAGGGGGTTTCTACGAGCAGTACTTC. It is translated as CASSPGTGGFYEQYF.

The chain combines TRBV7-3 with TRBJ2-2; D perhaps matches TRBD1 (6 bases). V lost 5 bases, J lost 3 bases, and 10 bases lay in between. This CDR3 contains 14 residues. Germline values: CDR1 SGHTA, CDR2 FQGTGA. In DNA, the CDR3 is TGTGCCAGCAGCCTAAGGACAGACACCGGGGAGCTGTTTTTT. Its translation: CASSLRTDTGELFF. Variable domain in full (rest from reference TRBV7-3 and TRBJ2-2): GAGVSQTPSNKVTEKGKYVELRCDPISGHTALYWYRQSLGQGPEFLIYFQGTGAADDSGLPNDRFFAVRPEGSVSTLKIQRTERGDSAVYLCASSLRTDTGELFFGEGSRLTVL.

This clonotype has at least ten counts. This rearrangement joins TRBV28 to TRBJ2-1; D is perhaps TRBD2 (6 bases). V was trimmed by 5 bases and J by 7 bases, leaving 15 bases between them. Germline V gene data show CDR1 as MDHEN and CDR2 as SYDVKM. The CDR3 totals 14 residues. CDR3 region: CASSTLGGGNEQFF. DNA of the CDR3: TGTGCCAGCAGTACCCTCGGGGGTGGTAATGAGCAGTTCTTC.

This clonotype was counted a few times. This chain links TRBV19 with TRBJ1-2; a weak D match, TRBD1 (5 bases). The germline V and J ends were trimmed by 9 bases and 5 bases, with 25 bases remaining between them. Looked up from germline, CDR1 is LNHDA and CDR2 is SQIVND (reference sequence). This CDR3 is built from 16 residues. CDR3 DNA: TGTGCCAGCACGCCCCGGCAGGGCGAGTTTTTTTATGGCTACACCTTC. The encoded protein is CASTPRQGEFFYGYTF. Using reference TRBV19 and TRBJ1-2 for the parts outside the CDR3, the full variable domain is DGGITQSPKYLFRKEGQNVTLSCEQNLNHDAMYWYRQDPGQGLRLIYYSQIVNDFQKGDIAEGYSVSREKKESFPLTVTSAQKNPTAFYLCASTPRQGEFFYGYTFGSGTRLTVV.

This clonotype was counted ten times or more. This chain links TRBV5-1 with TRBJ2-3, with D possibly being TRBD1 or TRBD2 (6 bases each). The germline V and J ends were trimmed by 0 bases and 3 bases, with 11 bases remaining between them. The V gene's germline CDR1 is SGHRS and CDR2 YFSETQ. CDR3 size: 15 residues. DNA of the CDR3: TGCGCCAGCAGCTTGGAGGGGGACTGGACAGATACGCAGTATTTT. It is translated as CASSLEGDWTDTQYF. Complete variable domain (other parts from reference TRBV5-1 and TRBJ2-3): KAGVTQTPRYLIKTRGQQVTLSCSPISGHRSVSWYQQTPGQGLQFLFEYFSETQRNKGNFPGRFSGRQFSNSRSEMNVSTLELGDSALYLCASSLEGDWTDTQYFGPGTRLTVL.

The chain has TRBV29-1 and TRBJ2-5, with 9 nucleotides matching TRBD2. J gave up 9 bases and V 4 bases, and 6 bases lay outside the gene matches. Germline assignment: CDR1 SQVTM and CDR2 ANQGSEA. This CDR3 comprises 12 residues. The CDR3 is CSVGLAGGPQYF. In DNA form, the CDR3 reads TGCAGCGTTGGCCTCGCGGGAGGGCCCCAGTACTTC.

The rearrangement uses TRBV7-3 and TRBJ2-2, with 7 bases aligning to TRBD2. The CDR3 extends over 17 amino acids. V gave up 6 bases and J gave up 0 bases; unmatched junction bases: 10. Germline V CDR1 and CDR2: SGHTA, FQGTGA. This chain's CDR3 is CASSSARTRTNTGELFF. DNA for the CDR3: TGTGCCAGCAGTTCGGCCCGGACTAGGACGAACACCGGGGAGCTGTTTTTT.

In nucleotides, the CDR3 is TGTGCCATCAGTGAGTCTTTAATGCCAGGGTTAAATGGCTACACCTTC. Amino acid sequence: CAISESLMPGLNGYTF. The genes are TRBV10-3 and TRBJ1-2; a possible D gene is TRBD1 (5 bases). The V gene's germline CDR1 is ENHRY and CDR2 SYGVKD. The CDR3 runs 16 residues. Trimming removed 0 bases at V and 6 bases at J, with 17 bases between.

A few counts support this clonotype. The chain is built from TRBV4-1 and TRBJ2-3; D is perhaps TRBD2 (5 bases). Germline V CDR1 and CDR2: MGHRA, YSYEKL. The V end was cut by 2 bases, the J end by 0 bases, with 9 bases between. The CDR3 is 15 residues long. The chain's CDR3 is CASSQIATSTDTQYF. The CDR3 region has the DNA TGCGCCAGCAGCCAAATAGCGACAAGCACAGATACGCAGTATTTT.

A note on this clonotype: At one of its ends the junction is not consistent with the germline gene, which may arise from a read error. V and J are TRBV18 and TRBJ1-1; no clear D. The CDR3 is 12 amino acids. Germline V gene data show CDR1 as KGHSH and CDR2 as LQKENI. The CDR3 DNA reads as TGTACCAGCTCACCAGGCAACACTGAAGCTTTCTTT. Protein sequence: CTSSPGNTEAFF.

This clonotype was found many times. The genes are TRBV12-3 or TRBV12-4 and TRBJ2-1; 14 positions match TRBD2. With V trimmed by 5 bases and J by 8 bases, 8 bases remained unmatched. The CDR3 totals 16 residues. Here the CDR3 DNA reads TGTGCCAGCAGTCAAACGAAGGGACTAGCGGGAGATGAGCAGTTCTTC. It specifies CASSQTKGLAGDEQFF.

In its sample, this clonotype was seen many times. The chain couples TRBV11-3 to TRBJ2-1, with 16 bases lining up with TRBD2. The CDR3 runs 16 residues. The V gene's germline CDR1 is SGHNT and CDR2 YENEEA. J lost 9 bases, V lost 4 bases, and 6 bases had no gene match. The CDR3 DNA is TGTGCCAGCAGCTCGGGACTAGCGGGAGGGCGTGGTGAGCAGTTCTTC. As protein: CASSSGLAGGRGEQFF.

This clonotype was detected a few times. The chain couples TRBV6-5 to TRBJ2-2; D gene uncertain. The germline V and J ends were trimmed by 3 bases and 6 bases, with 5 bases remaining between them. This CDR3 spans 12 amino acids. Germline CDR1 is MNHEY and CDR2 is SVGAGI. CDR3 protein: CASSYTAGELFF. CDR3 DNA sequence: TGTGCCAGCAGTTATACGGCCGGGGAGCTGTTTTTT.

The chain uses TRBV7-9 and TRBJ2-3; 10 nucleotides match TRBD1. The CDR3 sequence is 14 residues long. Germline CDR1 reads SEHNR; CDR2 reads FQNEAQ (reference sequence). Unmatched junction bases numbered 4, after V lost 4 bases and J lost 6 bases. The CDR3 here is CASSWTGGRDTQYF. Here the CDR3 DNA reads TGTGCCAGCAGCTGGACAGGGGGTCGGGATACGCAGTATTTT.

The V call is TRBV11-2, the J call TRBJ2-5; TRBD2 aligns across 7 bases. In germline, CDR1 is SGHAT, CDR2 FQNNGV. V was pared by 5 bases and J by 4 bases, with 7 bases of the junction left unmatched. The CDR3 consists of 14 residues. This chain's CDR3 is CASSASSGGETQYF. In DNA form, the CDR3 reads TGTGCCAGCAGCGCATCTAGCGGTGGAGAGACCCAGTACTTC.

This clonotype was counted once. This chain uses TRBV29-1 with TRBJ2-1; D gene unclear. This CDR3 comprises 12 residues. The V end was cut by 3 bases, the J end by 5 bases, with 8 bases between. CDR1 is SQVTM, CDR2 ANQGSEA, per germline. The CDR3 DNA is TGCAGCGTTGATAAGTATAACAATGAGCAGTTCTTC. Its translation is CSVDKYNNEQFF.